What follows are 6 T cell receptor beta chains derived from one specimen sequenced in a study of cytomegalovirus exposure and HLA in healthy donors. The PCR was carried out with 60 Vbeta primers and 13 Jbeta primers. Profiled with immunoSEQ multiplex PCR; TCRdb holds only in-frame clones, not every one. Of approximately 130,000 clones listed, around 85% are singletons. The specimen was PBMCs. The receptors come from a woman under 40 in good health and CMV-seropositive.

A single count supports this clone. The V gene is TRBV5-1, the J gene TRBJ2-4, with a possible D match to TRBD2 (5 bases). This CDR3 is built from 16 residues. Trimming pared 0 bases from V and 9 bases from J, leaving 19 bases between. The germline V gene has CDR1 SGHRS and CDR2 YFSETQ. CDR3 sequence (DNA): TGCGCCAGCAGCTTGGGACAACCTAGCCAAAAACGCATTCAGTACTTC. This codes for CASSLGQPSQKRIQYF. Together with reference TRBV5-1 and TRBJ2-4, the CDR3 gives the full variable domain: KAGVTQTPRYLIKTRGQQVTLSCSPISGHRSVSWYQQTPGQGLQFLFEYFSETQRNKGNFPGRFSGRQFSNSRSEMNVSTLELGDSALYLCASSLGQPSQKRIQYFGAGTRLSVL.

The genes are TRBV2 and TRBJ2-4; unclear D gene. V dropped 2 bases and J dropped 7 bases, with 9 bases sitting between them. CDR3 size: 13 residues. Germline lookup yields CDR1 SNHLY and CDR2 FYNNEI. The DNA for the CDR3 is TGTGCCAGCAGTGAATCCGACGGGAACATTCAGTACTTC. Translating it yields CASSESDGNIQYF.

The V call is TRBV19, the J call TRBJ1-1; D remains unclear. The CDR3 consists of 14 residues. Per germline, CDR1 LNHDA and CDR2 SQIVND (reference sequence). V lost 1 base and J lost 0, with 6 bases in between. CDR3 bases: TGTGCCAGTAGTATAGGGGAGTTGAACACTGAAGCTTTCTTT. It translates to CASSIGELNTEAFF.

For this clone: One end of the junction does not line up with germline, which may come from a read error. V usage is TRBV7-9 and J usage is TRBJ2-7, with 8 bases aligning to TRBD2. Germline CDR1 reads SEHNR; CDR2 reads FQNEAQ (reference sequence). CDR3 length: 16 residues. For the CDR3, the DNA is TGTTCCAGCAGCCCCGGGGGGGCGGGTGGCTACTACGAGCAGTACTTC. It is translated as CSSSPGGAGGYYEQYF. Looking up the rest from reference TRBV7-9 and TRBJ2-7 gives the full variable domain: DTGVSQNPRHKITKRGQNVTFRCDPISEHNRLYWYRQTLGQGPEFLTYFQNEAQLEKSRLLSDRFSAERPKGSFSTLEIQRTEQGDSAMYLCSSSPGGAGGYYEQYFGPGTRLTVT.

The chain carries TRBV28 and TRBJ1-1, with 7 bases fitting TRBD1. The junction had 7 bases not matched to a gene; V was cut back by 5 bases and J by 4 bases. Germline assignment: CDR1 MDHEN and CDR2 SYDVKM. The CDR3 is 14 amino acids. CDR3 protein: CASSITGDSTEAFF. CDR3 DNA sequence: TGTGCCAGCAGTATCACAGGGGATAGCACTGAAGCTTTCTTT.

CDR3 region: CASSEARGNSPLHF. The CDR3 nucleotides are TGTGCCAGCAGTGAGGCCAGGGGGAACTCACCCCTCCACTTT. The rearrangement links TRBV6-1 to TRBJ1-6; 7 positions agree with TRBD1. The CDR3 sequence is 14 residues long. Trimming at V came to 3 bases and at J to 10 bases, leaving 6 bases not matched to a gene. Germline V lookup: CDR1 MNHNS, CDR2 SASEGT.